The 17 T cell receptor beta chains below were found in one sample sequenced in a study of T cells after somatic rescue of genetic block (dated by TCRdb to 2020 to 2022). Libraries were prepared through the immunoSEQ multiplex PCR assay. TCRdb mirrors the immuneACCESS table, restricted to in-frame sequences. Some clones are absent from its copies; in checked studies, under half trace to an unresolved V gene, and the reason for the others is unknown. This sample holds tens of thousands of clones; about 87% were observed only once. Around 1.6% of the sample belongs to the ten largest clones. The specimen was peripheral blood mononuclear cells (PBMCs). These receptor sequences come from a woman in her late teens or twenties.

V gene TRBV7-8 combines with J gene TRBJ2-3, with 9 bases lining up with TRBD2. The germline CDR1 and CDR2 sequences are SGHVS and FQNEAQ. The CDR3 has 15 amino acids. The ends lost 5 bases at V and 2 bases at J; junction bases unmatched: 5. The CDR3 loop is CASSQEREATDTQYF. The CDR3 DNA is TGTGCCAGCAGCCAAGAGCGGGAGGCCACAGATACGCAGTATTTT.

The genes are TRBV2 and TRBJ1-6; D is uncertain. The CDR3 loop spans 13 amino acids. The V end was cut by 6 bases, the J end by 8 bases, with 11 bases between. Per germline, CDR1 SNHLY and CDR2 FYNNEI. CDR3 sequence reads: CASRGGPDSPLHF. CDR3 DNA: TGTGCCAGCAGGGGAGGACCAGATTCACCCCTCCACTTT.

This chain uses TRBV19 with TRBJ1-2; D is possibly TRBD1 (6 bases). V was pared by 3 bases and J by 4 bases, with 15 bases between. In germline, CDR1 is LNHDA, CDR2 SQIVND (reference sequence). The CDR3 extends over 15 amino acids. CDR3 nucleotide sequence: TGTGCCAGTAGTATTTTTGGCGGGGGCGGCTATGGCTACACCTTC. This translates into CASSIFGGGGYGYTF.

In this sample, this clone turned up once. The chain carries TRBV19 and TRBJ2-5; 7 bases are shared with TRBD1. Germline trimming cut 0 bases from V and 4 bases from J; bases unmatched to any gene: 2. Germline V gene lookup returns CDR1 LNHDA and CDR2 SQIVND (reference sequence). CDR3 length: 14 residues. CDR3 protein: CASSIDNRGETQYF. Here the CDR3 DNA reads TGTGCCAGTAGTATAGATAACAGGGGAGAGACCCAGTACTTC.

The chain uses TRBV15 and TRBJ1-5; 7 bases map to TRBD1. Germline V gene data show CDR1 as LNHNV and CDR2 as YYDKDF (reference sequence). This CDR3 is built from 15 residues. V lost 0 bases, J lost 6 bases, and 5 bases stayed unmatched. The CDR3 DNA follows: TGTGCCACCAGCAGAGACTGGGACAGCGGTCAGCCCCAGCATTTT. Protein sequence: CATSRDWDSGQPQHF.

The CDR3 bases are TGTGCCAGCAGCGTAGGTGACCAGGTGTTCCTCAACTATGGCTACACCTTC. It specifies CASSVGDQVFLNYGYTF. The chain joins TRBV9 to TRBJ1-2; no reliable D call. Germline V gene sequence: CDR1 SGDLS, CDR2 YYNGEE. CDR3 length: 17 amino acids. V shed 0 bases and J shed 2 bases, with 17 bases lying between them. The full variable domain, with the rest looked up from reference TRBV9 and TRBJ1-2, is DSGVTQTPKHLITATGQRVTLRCSPRSGDLSVYWYQQSLDQGLQFLIQYYNGEERAKGNILERFSAQQFPDLHSELNLSSLELGDSALYFCASSVGDQVFLNYGYTFGSGTRLTVV.

This rearrangement joins TRBV30 to TRBJ1-4; TRBD1 matches 7 bases. With V trimmed by 2 bases and J by 1 base, 4 bases remained unmatched. Germline V CDR1 and CDR2: GTSNPN, SVGIG (reference sequence). This CDR3 contains 15 residues. The CDR3 sequence is CAWSFAGGTNEKLFF. The CDR3 bases are TGTGCCTGGAGTTTTGCAGGGGGAACTAATGAAAAACTGTTTTTT. Supplemented by reference TRBV30 and TRBJ1-4, the full variable domain reads SQTIHQWPATLVQPVGSPLSLECTVEGTSNPNLYWYRQAAGRGLQLLFYSVGIGQISSEVPQNLSASRPQDRQFILSSKKLLLSDSGFYLCAWSFAGGTNEKLFFGSGTQLSVL.

CDR3 bases: TGTGCCAGCAGCGCCATGCAGATCCGGTCCGGGGCCAACGTCCTGACTTTC. Amino acids: CASSAMQIRSGANVLTF. The chain recombines TRBV7-8 with TRBJ2-6; D uncertain. The CDR3 covers 17 residues. CDR1 and CDR2 from the germline V gene are SGHVS and FQNEAQ. V was shortened by 5 bases and J by 4 bases, with 18 bases between the two germline ends.

In this sample, this clone turned up a few times. This chain joins TRBV9 and TRBJ1-5, with D perhaps TRBD1 (5 bases). The CDR3 has 13 residues. Trimming pared 7 bases from V and 4 bases from J, leaving 12 bases between. Looked up from germline, CDR1 is SGDLS and CDR2 is YYNGEE. The CDR3: CASSRELNQPQHF. The CDR3 nucleotides read TGTGCCAGCTCCAGGGAGCTGAATCAGCCCCAGCATTTT.

This chain uses TRBV13 with TRBJ2-2; D is tentatively TRBD1 or TRBD2 (5 bases each). Per germline, CDR1 PRHDT and CDR2 FYEKMQ (reference sequence). Trimming left V 3 bases short and J 1 base short, with 18 bases between. This CDR3 region has 18 residues. The DNA of the CDR3 is TGTGCCAGCAGCTTCGGGGACGGGGCATATAGGAACACCGGGGAGCTGTTTTTT. Amino acids: CASSFGDGAYRNTGELFF. The full variable domain, its missing parts supplied by reference TRBV13 and TRBJ2-2, is AAGVIQSPRHLIKEKRETATLKCYPIPRHDTVYWYQQGPGQDPQFLISFYEKMQSDKGSIPDRFSAQQFSDYHSELNMSSLELGDSALYFCASSFGDGAYRNTGELFFGEGSRLTVL.

The chain couples TRBV7-2 to TRBJ2-7; TRBD2 might be the D (6 bases). V lost 1 base to trimming and J lost 4 bases, with 14 bases between them. The length of the CDR3 is 15 residues. Germline V gene sequence: CDR1 SGHTA, CDR2 FQGNSA. The CDR3 sequence: CASSLGTEAGYEQYF. In DNA, the CDR3 is TGTGCCAGCAGCTTAGGGACCGAGGCGGGGTACGAGCAGTACTTC. Full variable domain (remainder filled in from reference TRBV7-2 and TRBJ2-7): GAGVSQSPSNKVTEKGKDVELRCDPISGHTALYWYRQSLGQGLEFLIYFQGNSAPDKSGLPSDRFSAERTGGSVSTLTIQRTQQEDSAVYLCASSLGTEAGYEQYFGPGTRLTVT.

The gene calls are TRBV6-5 and TRBJ1-1; 10 bases match TRBD1. The CDR3 spans 13 residues. Trimming cost V 10 bases and J 6 bases; bases outside gene matches: 8. The germline gives CDR1 MNHEY, CDR2 SVGAGI. The CDR3 DNA reads TGTGCCACTAAGACAGGGGGCGTGTCTGAAGCTTTCTTT. It is translated as CATKTGGVSEAFF.

The rearrangement uses TRBV4-3 and TRBJ1-4; D not certain. V shed 0 bases and J shed 12 bases, with 8 bases lying between them. The germline V gene has CDR1 LGHNA and CDR2 YSLEER. The CDR3 extends over 12 amino acids. This chain's CDR3 is CASSQDGRELFF. The DNA of the CDR3 is TGCGCCAGCAGCCAAGACGGGAGGGAACTGTTTTTT.

The J gene is TRBJ1-2, the V gene TRBV19; D remains unclear. CDR1 is LNHDA, CDR2 SQIVND, per germline (reference sequence). The CDR3 runs to 13 residues. Trimming left V 7 bases short and J 8 bases short, with 17 bases between. The chain's CDR3 is CASTRAEFGGYTF. CDR3 coding DNA: TGTGCCAGTACCCGTGCCGAGTTCGGGGGCTACACCTTC.

The gene calls are TRBV28 and TRBJ2-5; either TRBD1 or TRBD2 may supply D (5 bases each). Germline V gene data show CDR1 as MDHEN and CDR2 as SYDVKM. The CDR3 covers 16 residues. Trimming took off 7 bases at V and 5 bases at J, with 23 bases between the two ends. CDR3 loop: CASTSFFRGEGETQYF. CDR3 bases: TGTGCCAGCACCTCATTTTTCCGGGGTGAGGGGGAGACCCAGTACTTC.

The chain recombines TRBV4-3 with TRBJ2-3, with a possible D match to TRBD2 (5 bases). V was shortened by 3 bases and J by 2 bases, with 12 bases between the two germline ends. The CDR3 loop spans 15 amino acids. Per germline, CDR1 LGHNA and CDR2 YSLEER. The CDR3 is CASSQEARLTDTQYF. CDR3 nucleotides: TGCGCCAGCAGCCAGGAGGCGAGACTCACAGATACGCAGTATTTT.

The chain combines TRBV4-3 with TRBJ1-5, with 10 nucleotides matching TRBD1. The CDR3 extends over 15 amino acids. Germline CDR1 LGHNA, CDR2 YSLEER. Trimming removed 0 bases from V and 6 bases from J; junction bases left unmatched: 2. The CDR3 bases are TGCGCCAGCAGCCAAGATGGGACAGGGGTTCAGCCCCAGCATTTT. Translating it yields CASSQDGTGVQPQHF.